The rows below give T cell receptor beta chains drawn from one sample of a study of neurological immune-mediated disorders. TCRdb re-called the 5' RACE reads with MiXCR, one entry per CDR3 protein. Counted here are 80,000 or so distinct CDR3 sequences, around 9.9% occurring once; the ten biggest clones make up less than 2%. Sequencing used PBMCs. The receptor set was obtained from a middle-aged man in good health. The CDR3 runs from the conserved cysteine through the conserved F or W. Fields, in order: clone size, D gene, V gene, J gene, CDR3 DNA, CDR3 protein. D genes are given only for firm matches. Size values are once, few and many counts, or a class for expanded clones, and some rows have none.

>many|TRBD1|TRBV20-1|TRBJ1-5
TGCAGTGCTAGGCCGCACAGGGGTAGCAATCAGCCCCAGCATTTT
CSARPHRGSNQPQHF
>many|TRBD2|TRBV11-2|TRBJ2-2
TGTGCCAGCAGCTTACGGCGGGGGGACGGGGAGCTGTTTTTT
CASSLRRGDGELFF
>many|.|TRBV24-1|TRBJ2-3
TGTGCCACCAGTGACCCTGGGACTGCCACAGATACGCAGTATTTT
CATSDPGTATDTQYF
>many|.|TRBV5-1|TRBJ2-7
TGCGCCAGCACCCTACAGGGAGAGGTGCACGAGCAGTACTTC
CASTLQGEVHEQYF
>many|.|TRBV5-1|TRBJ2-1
TGCGCCAGCAGCTTGGGGCCCAATGAGCAGTTCTTC
CASSLGPNEQFF
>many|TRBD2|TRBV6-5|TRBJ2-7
TGTGCCAGCAGCCCCGCGGGAGCCCGTTTTTACTTC
CASSPAGARFYF
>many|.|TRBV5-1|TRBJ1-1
TGCGCCAGCAGCTTGGGATGGAACACTGAAGCTTTCTTT
CASSLGWNTEAFF
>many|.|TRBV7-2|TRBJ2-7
TGTGCCAGCAGCTCGGGCCTAGGAGACTCCTACGAGCAGTACTTC
CASSSGLGDSYEQYF
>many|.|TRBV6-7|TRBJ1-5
TGTGCCAACCCAGGGGTCAGTCAGCCCCAGCATTTT
CANPGVSQPQHF
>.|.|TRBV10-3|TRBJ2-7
TGTGCCATCAGTGAGTCGAAACAGACCACCTACGAGCAGTACTTC
CAISESKQTTYEQYF
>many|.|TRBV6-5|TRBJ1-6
TGTGCCAGCAGTAGGACCGATGATAATTCACCCCTCCACTTT
CASSRTDDNSPLHF
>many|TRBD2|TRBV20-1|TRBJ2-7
TGCAGTGCGTCCTCCCCGCGGGGGGGGTCCTACGAGCAGTACTTC
CSASSPRGGSYEQYF
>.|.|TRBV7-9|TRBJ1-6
TGTGCCAGCAGCGTACAGGGTCAAGGACCCCTCCACTTT
CASSVQGQGPLHF
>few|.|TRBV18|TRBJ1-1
TGTGCCAGCTCACCAATGAAGGTTGAAGCTTTCTTT
CASSPMKVEAFF
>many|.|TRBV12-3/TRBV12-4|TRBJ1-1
TGTGCCAGCAGCGACACTGAAGCTTTCTTT
CASSDTEAFF
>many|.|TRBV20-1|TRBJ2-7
TGCAGCCCGGGACGGGCTTCCTACGAGCAGTACTTC
CSPGRASYEQYF
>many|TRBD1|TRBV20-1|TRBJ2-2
TGCAGTGCGCCCGAACAGGGGGCGAACACCGGGGAGCTGTTTTTT
CSAPEQGANTGELFF
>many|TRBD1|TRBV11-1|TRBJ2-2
TGTGCCAGCAGCCAACCTTACCCTCTCGTCCCGGGACAGGGGGTGCGGGACACCGGGGAGCTGTTTTTT
CASSQPYPLVPGQGVRDTGELFF
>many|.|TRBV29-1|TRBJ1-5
TGCAGCGTTGAACTTTTCGAAGATGCCAGGGTTCAGCCCCAGCATTTT
CSVELFEDARVQPQHF
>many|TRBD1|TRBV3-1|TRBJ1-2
TGTGCCAGCAGCCTGGGGGACAGGGGAGGGGTGAACTATGGCTACACCTTC
CASSLGDRGGVNYGYTF
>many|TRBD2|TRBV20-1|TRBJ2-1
TGCAGTGCTAAGATTAGCGGGGGGTTCTACAATGAGCAGTTCTTC
CSAKISGGFYNEQFF
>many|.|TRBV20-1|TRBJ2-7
TGCAGTGCTAGTGGAGCAAACCGGTACGAGCAGTACTTC
CSASGANRYEQYF
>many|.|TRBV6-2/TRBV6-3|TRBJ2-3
TGTGCCAGCAGCCCTACGGGACCAGATACGCAGTATTTT
CASSPTGPDTQYF
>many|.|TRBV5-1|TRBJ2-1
TGCGCCAGCAGCGCCGATTCGAACAACAATTTGGTCTTC
CASSADSNNNLVF
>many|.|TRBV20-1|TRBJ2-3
TGCAGGGTTAGCACAGATACGCAGTATTTT
CRVSTDTQYF
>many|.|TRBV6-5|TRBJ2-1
TGTGCCAGCAGTTACTCCGCCCAGGACAATGAGCAGTTCTTC
CASSYSAQDNEQFF
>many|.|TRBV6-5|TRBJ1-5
TGTGCCAGCAGTTACTCCGGGACGCAAGGCAATCAGCCCCAGCATTTT
CASSYSGTQGNQPQHF
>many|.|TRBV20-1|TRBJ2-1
TGCAGTGGGGCCGACAATGAGCAGTTCTTC
CSGADNEQFF
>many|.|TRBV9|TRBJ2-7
TGTGCCAGCAGCGGGGACTTCTACGAGCAGTACTTC
CASSGDFYEQYF
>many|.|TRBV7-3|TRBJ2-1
TGTGCCAGCAGCGCCTCAGGGGGGTTGGGTGAGCAGTTCTTC
CASSASGGLGEQFF
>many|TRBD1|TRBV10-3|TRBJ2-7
TGTGCCATCAAAAAGGGACAGGGAAGCTCCTACGAGCAGTACTTC
CAIKKGQGSSYEQYF
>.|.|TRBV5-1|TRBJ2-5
TGCGCCAGCAGCTTGGGGCCAGGGTCTGAGACCCAGTACTTC
CASSLGPGSETQYF
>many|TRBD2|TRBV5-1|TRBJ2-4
TGCGCCAGCAGCTTGGAGGGACTAGCGGGGGCCCCTCTCCAGTACTTC
CASSLEGLAGAPLQYF
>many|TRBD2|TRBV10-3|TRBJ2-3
TGTGCCATCGGCGGGACTAGCGGGGGGACAGATACGCAGTATTTT
CAIGGTSGGTDTQYF
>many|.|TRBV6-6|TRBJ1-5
TGTGCCAGCAGTTACTCGAACCGTGAGCGTCAGCCCCAGCATTTT
CASSYSNRERQPQHF
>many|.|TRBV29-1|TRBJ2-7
TGCAGCGTTGAAAGCGGTTGGGTAAAAGGGGAAAGGCCCTACGAGCAGTACTTC
CSVESGWVKGERPYEQYF
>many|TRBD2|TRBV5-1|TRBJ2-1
TGCGCCAGCAGCTATCATAGCGGGAGGAACTACAATGAGCAGTTCTTC
CASSYHSGRNYNEQFF
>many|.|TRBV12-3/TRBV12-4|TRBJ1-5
TGTGCCAGCAGTTGGCAGGGATGGCAGCCCCAGCATTTT
CASSWQGWQPQHF
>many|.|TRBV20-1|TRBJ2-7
TGCAGTGCTAGTCCCAATGCCCAGGGGTGGAAATACGAGCAGTACTTC
CSASPNAQGWKYEQYF
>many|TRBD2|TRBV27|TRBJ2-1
TGTGCCAGCAGAAGACTAGCGGGAACCTACAATGAGCAGTTCTTC
CASRRLAGTYNEQFF
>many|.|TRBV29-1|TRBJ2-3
TGCAGCGCCGCTAAGGGAAGCCCGGCAGATACGCAGTATTTT
CSAAKGSPADTQYF
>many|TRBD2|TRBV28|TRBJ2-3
TGTGCCAGCAGATATAGCGGGAGAGATACGCAGTATTTT
CASRYSGRDTQYF
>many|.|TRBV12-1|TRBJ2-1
TGTGCCAGCAGCTTTGCGCGTCGGGACTCCAGGGAGCAGTTCTTC
CASSFARRDSREQFF
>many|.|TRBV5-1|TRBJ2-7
TGCGCCAGCAGCTTGGATGGACCCACCTACGAGCAGTACTTC
CASSLDGPTYEQYF
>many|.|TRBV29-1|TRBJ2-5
TGCAGCGGGAGGCGGATACAAGAGACCCAGTACTTC
CSGRRIQETQYF
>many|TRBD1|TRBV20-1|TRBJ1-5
TGCAGTGCCCCAGGGACAGGGGGCAATCAGCCCCAGCATTTT
CSAPGTGGNQPQHF
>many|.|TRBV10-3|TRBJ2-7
TGTGCCATCAGTGATAGGGACAAAGGCTCCTACGAGCAGTACTTC
CAISDRDKGSYEQYF
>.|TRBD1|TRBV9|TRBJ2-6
TGTGCCAGCACAGGGGGACAGAGGCTCTCTGGGGCCAACGTCCAGACTTTC
CASTGGQRLSGANVQTF
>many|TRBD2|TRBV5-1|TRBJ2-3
TGCGCCAGCAGGTACCGACTAGCGGGGGAGGATACGCAGTATTTT
CASRYRLAGEDTQYF
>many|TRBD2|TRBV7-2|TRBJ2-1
TGTGCCAGCAGCGCCGGACTAGCGGGGGGAAATGAGCAGTTCTTC
CASSAGLAGGNEQFF
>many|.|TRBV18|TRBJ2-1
TGTGCCAGCTCACCAGATCTGGTACGATTGAGTGAGCAGTTCTTC
CASSPDLVRLSEQFF
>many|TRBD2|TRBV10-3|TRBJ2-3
TGTGCCATCAGTGATTCTGGGGGGGGAGGAGATACGCAGTATTTT
CAISDSGGGGDTQYF
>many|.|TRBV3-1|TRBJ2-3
TGTGCCAGCAGCCTACGACATGGGGGCACAGATACGCAGTATTTT
CASSLRHGGTDTQYF
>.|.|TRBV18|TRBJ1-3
TGTGCCAGCTCACGACAGACCGGGACTAGTTCTGGAAACACCATATATTTT
CASSRQTGTSSGNTIYF
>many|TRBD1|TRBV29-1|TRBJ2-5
TGCAGCGGGCAACAGGGGAGTCAAGGAGAGACCCAGTACTTC
CSGQQGSQGETQYF